This T cell receptor beta chain was identified during a study of blood T cell repertoires in COVID-19. The wider study: T cells, B-cell-depleted T cells, or PBMCs supplied cDNA or gDNA.

V lost 4 bases, J lost 7 bases, and 7 bases stayed unmatched. The CDR3 is made up of 16 amino acids. Germline loops: CDR1 LGHNA, CDR2 YNFKEQ. Original handling: Amplification with reference gene primers provided the estimates of nucleated cell counts. The repertoire was sequenced with immunoSEQ multiplex PCR; TCRdb's copy has only in-frame clones and lacks some. V and J calls and clone size follow that table, whereas D and trimming were derived from the DNA. The data hold 37,000 or so clones, with roughly 84% observed a single time. The sequencing sample was made of peripheral blood. V gene TRBV4-2 combines with J gene TRBJ2-1, with 13 bases that match TRBD2. This receptor was taken from a man aged 55 to 70 with active COVID-19. CDR3 region: CASSRSGLAGENEQFF. The CDR3 DNA reads as TGTGCCAGCAGCCGATCCGGACTAGCGGGAGAGAATGAGCAGTTCTTC.